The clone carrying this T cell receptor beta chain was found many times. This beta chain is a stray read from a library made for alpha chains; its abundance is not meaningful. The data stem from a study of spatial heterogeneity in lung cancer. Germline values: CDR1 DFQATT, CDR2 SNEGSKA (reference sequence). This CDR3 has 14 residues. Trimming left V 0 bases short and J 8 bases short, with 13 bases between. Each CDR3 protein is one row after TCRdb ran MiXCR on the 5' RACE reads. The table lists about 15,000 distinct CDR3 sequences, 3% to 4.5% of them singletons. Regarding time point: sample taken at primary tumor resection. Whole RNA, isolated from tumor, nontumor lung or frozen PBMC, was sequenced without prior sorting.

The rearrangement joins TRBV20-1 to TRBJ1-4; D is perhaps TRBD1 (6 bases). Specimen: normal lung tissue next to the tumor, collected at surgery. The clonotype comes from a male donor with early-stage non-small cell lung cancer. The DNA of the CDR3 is TGCAGTGCTAGAGATTGGGGGGGCGACGAAAAACTGTTTTTT. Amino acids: CSARDWGGDEKLFF.